The TCR beta chain under discussion was sequenced for a study of cytomegalovirus exposure and HLA in healthy donors. Findings and limits, study-wide: Later on, an analysis showed TCR association rates differing by HLA locus, with DRB1 the most and HLA-C the fewest. The study recorded 164 TCR beta chains that were cytomegalovirus-associated. In a later analysis, CMV-associated beta chains were mostly HLA-associated, it appeared.

About this clone itself: Its antigen is undetermined.

Deletions cut 6 bases from V and 0 bases from J, with 8 bases between. CDR3 length equals 13 residues. Germline V gene data show CDR1 as LNHDA and CDR2 as SQIVND (reference sequence). The PCR was carried out with 60 Vbeta primers and 13 Jbeta primers. Clones were read by immunoSEQ multiplex PCR, and TCRdb kept only the in-frame ones, dropping some. The data show approximately 250,000 clones, around 80% seen once. The sequence was collected from a boy between 10 and 17 years old in good health and CMV-seronegative. J is TRBJ1-2 and V is TRBV19; no definite D call. What was sequenced was PBMCs. As DNA, the CDR3 is TGTGCCAGTAGGCCCGGTCCTAACTATGGCTACACCTTC. As protein: CASRPGPNYGYTF.